The 21 T cell receptor beta chains below all came from one sample that was sequenced in a study of T cell responses to AZD1222 COVID-19 vaccine. TCRdb's copy holds only in-frame clones and misses some; the assay was immunoSEQ multiplex PCR. The table has over 150,000 clones, about nine tenths seen once; the top ten hold 5.5% to 6%. The starting material was peripheral blood, obtained on day 0 of MenACWY control vaccination. The receptors were sampled from an adult in good health.

V is TRBV4-1 and J is TRBJ1-1; D not resolved. The CDR3 loop spans 14 amino acids. The germline gives CDR1 MGHRA, CDR2 YSYEKL. V was pared by 0 bases and J by 3 bases, with 8 bases between. CDR3 amino acids: CASSQDQRDTEAFF. In nucleotides, the CDR3 is TGCGCCAGCAGCCAAGATCAAAGGGACACTGAAGCTTTCTTT.

The J gene is TRBJ2-1, the V gene TRBV6-2 or TRBV6-3; the D is unclear. Germline assignment: CDR1 MNHEY and CDR2 SVGEGT. This CDR3 region has 15 residues. V gave up 4 bases and J gave up 3 bases, with 13 bases separating them. The CDR3 sequence is CASSSSGSFYNEQFF. DNA for the CDR3: TGTGCCAGCAGTTCGTCCGGTAGCTTCTACAATGAGCAGTTCTTC.

The chain combines TRBV19 with TRBJ1-6, with TRBD1 identical over 10 bases. CDR1 is LNHDA and CDR2 is SQIVND in the germline V gene (reference sequence). The ends lost 5 bases at V and 9 bases at J; junction bases unmatched: 7. The CDR3 contains 15 residues. The CDR3 is CASSPRDRGRSPLHF. DNA for the CDR3: TGTGCCAGTAGTCCCCGGGACAGGGGTCGTTCACCCCTCCACTTT.

The chain links TRBV5-3 to TRBJ2-1; the D gene is possibly TRBD1 (5 bases). TRBV5-3 is noted as an ORF with a role that remains uncertain. V was pared by 4 bases and J by 0 bases, with 17 bases between. CDR3 size: 17 residues. CDR3 sequence reads: CARSEYKRGPSYNEQFF. DNA of the CDR3: TGTGCCAGAAGCGAATACAAAAGGGGTCCCTCCTACAATGAGCAGTTCTTC.

The genes are TRBV3-1 (or the pseudogene TRBV3-2) and TRBJ2-7; D is perhaps TRBD2 (5 bases). The CDR3 is 14 residues long. CDR1 is LGHDT, CDR2 YNNKEL, per germline (reference sequence). V was clipped by 5 bases and J by 0 bases, with 11 bases between them. The CDR3 DNA reads as TGTGCCAGCAGCGGAGGATTAAGCTCCTACGAGCAGTACGTC. This translates into CASSGGLSSYEQYV.

V is TRBV2 and J is TRBJ2-5; D is unresolved. Trimming removed 6 bases at V and 5 bases at J, with 10 bases between. Germline V gene sequence: CDR1 SNHLY, CDR2 FYNNEI. This CDR3 contains 12 residues. The CDR3 region has the DNA TGTGCCAGCAGGTCTAGTCGGGAGACCCAGTACTTC. Translation: CASRSSRETQYF. Combining the CDR3 with reference TRBV2 and TRBJ2-5 gives the whole variable domain EPEVTQTPSHQVTQMGQEVILRCVPISNHLYFYWYRQILGQKVEFLVSFYNNEISEKSEIFDDQFSVERPDGSNFTLKIRSTKLEDSAMYFCASRSSRETQYFGPGTRLLVL.

In its sample, this clone was seen once. The V call is TRBV28, the J call TRBJ1-2; D is unresolved. V was clipped by 5 bases and J by 4 bases, with 14 bases between them. Germline V gene data show CDR1 as MDHEN and CDR2 as SYDVKM. The CDR3 spans 14 residues. The CDR3 region has the DNA TGTGCCAGCAGTCCTGCCCCCCGGGTCTATGGCTACACCTTC. Translated, it gives CASSPAPRVYGYTF.

The genes are TRBV7-2 and TRBJ1-2; no firm D call. The CDR3 has 17 residues. The V end lost 1 base, the J end lost 3 bases, and 18 bases lay between the germline ends. CDR1 and CDR2 (germline): SGHTA, FQGNSA. In DNA, the CDR3 is TGTGCCAGCAGCTTAGTTCTGGGCGCCCTTATCGACTATGGCTACACCTTC. Its protein product is CASSLVLGALIDYGYTF. The complete variable domain, with remaining parts taken from reference TRBV7-2 and TRBJ1-2, reads GAGVSQSPSNKVTEKGKDVELRCDPISGHTALYWYRQSLGQGLEFLIYFQGNSAPDKSGLPSDRFSAERTGGSVSTLTIQRTQQEDSAVYLCASSLVLGALIDYGYTFGSGTRLTVV.

The genes are TRBV18 and TRBJ2-7; weak D call: TRBD1 (5 bases). The germline V and J ends were trimmed by 1 base and 4 bases, with 17 bases remaining between them. Germline V gene sequence: CDR1 KGHSH, CDR2 LQKENI. The CDR3 is made up of 16 amino acids. CDR3 DNA: TGTGCCAGCTCACCACTTGTCAGTAACAGGAGTTACGAGCAGTACGTC. Its translation is CASSPLVSNRSYEQYV.

The chain joins TRBV11-3 to TRBJ1-6, with TRBD1 matching 8 bases. V lost 4 bases, J lost 3 bases, and 5 bases stayed unmatched. The CDR3 spans 16 residues. CDR1 SGHNT and CDR2 YENEEA come from the germline V gene. CDR3 region: CASSYGTGDYNSPLHF. CDR3 coding DNA: TGTGCCAGCAGCTACGGGACAGGCGACTATAATTCACCCCTCCACTTT.

This clone appeared once. V is TRBV2 and J is TRBJ2-3; the D is unclear. CDR3 size: 12 residues. V dropped 2 bases and J dropped 7 bases, with 7 bases sitting between them. The germline gives CDR1 SNHLY, CDR2 FYNNEI. CDR3 in amino acids: CASSERQNTQYF. CDR3 DNA sequence: TGTGCCAGCAGTGAACGCCAGAATACGCAGTATTTT.

The chain is built from TRBV30 and TRBJ1-4; no clear D. The CDR3 covers 13 residues. V lost 6 bases and J lost 8, with 16 bases in between. CDR1 is GTSNPN, CDR2 SVGIG, per germline (reference sequence). The CDR3 sequence is CACLAGPLEKLFF. The CDR3 coding sequence is TGTGCCTGCCTTGCCGGGCCCCTCGAAAAACTGTTTTTT.

This chain links TRBV5-1 with TRBJ2-2; the D call may be TRBD1 or TRBD2 (6 bases each). CDR3 size: 13 residues. CDR1 and CDR2 from the germline V gene are SGHRS and YFSETQ. V dropped 7 bases and J dropped 2 bases, with 9 bases sitting between them. CDR3 DNA: TGCGCCAGCGGGGGGCAAAACACCGGGGAGCTGTTTTTT. Translated: CASGGQNTGELFF. The full variable domain, its missing parts supplied by reference TRBV5-1 and TRBJ2-2, is KAGVTQTPRYLIKTRGQQVTLSCSPISGHRSVSWYQQTPGQGLQFLFEYFSETQRNKGNFPGRFSGRQFSNSRSEMNVSTLELGDSALYLCASGGQNTGELFFGEGSRLTVL.

The V gene is TRBV6-5, the J gene TRBJ2-3, with D perhaps TRBD1 (6 bases). The germline gives CDR1 MNHEY, CDR2 SVGAGI. V lost 5 bases and J 3 bases, leaving 15 bases between the germline ends. The CDR3 length is 15 residues. This CDR3 is CASSQRGFGTDTQYF. In DNA form, the CDR3 reads TGTGCCAGCAGTCAAAGGGGGTTCGGAACAGATACGCAGTATTTT.

This chain connects TRBV3-1 (or the pseudogene TRBV3-2) to TRBJ2-5; D may be TRBD1 or TRBD2 (5 bases each). The CDR3 length is 13 residues. Deletions cut 5 bases from V and 9 bases from J, with 16 bases between. Germline loops: CDR1 LGHDT, CDR2 YNNKEL (reference sequence). CDR3 coding DNA: TGTGCCAGCAGCTCCGGACCCCGAGGGGCCCAGTACTTC. Protein: CASSSGPRGAQYF.

The V gene is TRBV5-1, the J gene TRBJ1-5, with D unresolved. The germline gives CDR1 SGHRS, CDR2 YFSETQ. This CDR3 has 14 amino acids. V lost 1 base, J lost 3 bases, and 8 bases lay in between. CDR3 in amino acids: CASSLHGNNQPQHF. Here the CDR3 DNA reads TGCGCCAGCAGCTTGCACGGAAACAATCAGCCCCAGCATTTT.

The gene calls are TRBV24-1 and TRBJ1-5; D is unclear. Germline V gene lookup returns CDR1 KGHDR and CDR2 SFDVKD. V was cut by 4 bases and J by 2 bases, with 11 bases left in between. CDR3 length equals 15 residues. Here the CDR3 reads CATSDPAGGNQPQHF. The CDR3 DNA sequence: TGTGCCACCAGTGACCCCGCGGGTGGCAATCAGCCCCAGCATTTT.

The CDR3 here is CATSSGTGPEQPQHF. CDR3 nucleotide sequence: TGTGCCACCAGCAGCGGGACAGGGCCCGAACAGCCCCAGCATTTT. This chain joins TRBV15 and TRBJ1-5, with TRBD1 matching over 9 bases. The CDR3 runs to 15 residues. The germline CDR1 and CDR2 sequences are LNHNV and YYDKDF (reference sequence). Unmatched junction bases numbered 7, after V lost 3 bases and J lost 7 bases.

Only one count was recorded for this clone. Other DNA sequences in this sample translate to the same CDR3. The genes are TRBV7-2 and TRBJ1-1; the D is unclear. Germline V gives CDR1 SGHTA, CDR2 FQGNSA. V lost 2 bases and J 4 bases, leaving 8 bases between the germline ends. CDR3 length equals 13 residues. CDR3 loop: CASSLNRGTEAFF. The CDR3 DNA follows: TGTGCCAGCAGCTTAAACCGGGGCACTGAAGCTTTCTTT.

The sample holds a few counts of this clone. The chain links TRBV5-4 to TRBJ2-3; D gene ambiguous. Germline lookup yields CDR1 SGHNT and CDR2 YYREEE (reference sequence). The V end was cut by 0 bases, the J end by 2 bases, with 1 base between. The CDR3 runs to 12 residues. Written as DNA, the CDR3 is TGTGCCAGCAGCTTGGACACAGATACGCAGTATTTT. Translated, it gives CASSLDTDTQYF.

J is TRBJ1-1 and V is TRBV6-1; D is unclear. The length of the CDR3 is 14 residues. V was clipped by 1 base and J by 1 base, with 7 bases between them. From germline, CDR1 is MNHNS and CDR2 SASEGT. CDR3: CASSEGARNTEAFF. CDR3 nucleotide sequence: TGTGCCAGCAGTGAAGGGGCCAGGAACACTGAAGCTTTCTTT.